Listed below are T cell receptor beta chains from one sample, sequenced in a study of CD8+ T cells in alopecia areata. Libraries were prepared by immunoSEQ multiplex PCR; TCRdb keeps only in-frame clonotypes and omits some of them. The sample lists 170,000 or so clones; about 60% were seen once. Sequences were derived from CD8+ T cells sorted from blood, sampled at week 24, from a patient treated with tofacitinib. The receptors come from a human donor with alopecia areata. The CDR3 runs from the conserved cysteine through the conserved F or W. The D gene is left open where the match is weak.

cdr3_length,d_call,v_call,j_call,cdr3_aa
13,NA,TRBV2,TRBJ1-2,CASSDGTSYGYTF
14,NA,TRBV7-9,TRBJ2-7,CASSSADGVYEQYF
14,NA,TRBV29-1,TRBJ2-7,CSVGNRQGGYEQYF
13,NA,TRBV4-1,TRBJ2-7,CASSQESHYEQYF
15,NA,TRBV5-1,TRBJ1-5,CASSLYGDSNQPQHF
13,TRBD1,TRBV30,TRBJ2-5,CAYADRTEETQYF
12,NA,TRBV5-6,TRBJ2-4,CASSSQRDIQYF
14,NA,TRBV5-6,TRBJ2-5,CASSPQGWGETQYF
15,TRBD2,TRBV27,TRBJ2-3,CASSVIGRPTDTQYF
13,NA,TRBV27,TRBJ2-1,CASSLSGNNEQFF
14,TRBD2,TRBV6-4,TRBJ2-3,CASSTGTSADTQYF
17,NA,TRBV2,TRBJ1-2,CASSEVTGYYYSYGYTF